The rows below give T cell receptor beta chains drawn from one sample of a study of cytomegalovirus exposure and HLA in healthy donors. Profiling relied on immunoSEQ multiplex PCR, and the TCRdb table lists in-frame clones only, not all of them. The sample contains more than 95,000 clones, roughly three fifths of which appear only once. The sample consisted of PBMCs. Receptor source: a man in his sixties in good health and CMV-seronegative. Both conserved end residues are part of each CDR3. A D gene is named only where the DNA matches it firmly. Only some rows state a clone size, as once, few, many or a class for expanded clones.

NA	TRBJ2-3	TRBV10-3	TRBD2	CAISDQLAVPTDTQYF	TGTGCCATCAGTGATCAACTAGCGGTACCCACAGATACGCAGTATTTT
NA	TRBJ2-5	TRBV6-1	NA	CASSPGQFTETQYF	TGTGCCAGCAGTCCTGGACAGTTTACAGAGACCCAGTACTTC
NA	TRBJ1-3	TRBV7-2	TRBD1	CASSRDRSNSGNTIYF	TGTGCCAGCAGCAGGGACAGATCAAACTCTGGAAACACCATATATTTT
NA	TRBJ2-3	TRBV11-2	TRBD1	CASSTVTGEDTQYF	TGTGCCAGCAGCACCGTGACAGGGGAGGATACGCAGTATTTT
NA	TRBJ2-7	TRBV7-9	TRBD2	CASSNSGAAYEQYF	TGTGCCAGCAGCAATAGCGGGGCGGCATACGAGCAGTACTTC
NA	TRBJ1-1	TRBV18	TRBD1	CASSPAGGTGVTEAFF	TGTGCCAGCTCACCCGCAGGAGGGACAGGGGTCACTGAAGCTTTCTTT
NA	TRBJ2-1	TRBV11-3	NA	CASMKTKDEQFF	TGTGCCAGCATGAAAACTAAGGATGAGCAGTTCTTC
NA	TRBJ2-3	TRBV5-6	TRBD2	CASSEGLAGAGDTQYF	TGTGCCAGCAGCGAGGGACTGGCGGGAGCTGGTGATACGCAGTATTTT
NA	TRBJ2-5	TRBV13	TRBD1	CASSARTGSETQYF	TGTGCCAGCAGCGCCCGGACAGGGTCAGAGACCCAGTACTTC
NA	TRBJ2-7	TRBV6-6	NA	CASSTIDSLFYEQYF	TGTGCCAGCAGTACAATAGACAGCCTATTCTACGAGCAGTACTTC
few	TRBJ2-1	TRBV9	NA	CASSVGTTHNEQFF	TGTGCCAGCAGCGTAGGGACTACTCACAATGAGCAGTTCTTC
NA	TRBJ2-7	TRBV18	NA	CASSPAGQEGGEQYF	TGTGCCAGCTCACCCGCCGGACAGGAAGGGGGGGAGCAGTACTTC
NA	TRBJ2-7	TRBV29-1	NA	CSVGTVYEQYF	TGCAGCGTTGGGACAGTCTACGAGCAGTACTTC
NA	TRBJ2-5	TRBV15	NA	CATSSEGETQYF	TGTGCCACCAGCTCGGAGGGGGAGACCCAGTACTTC
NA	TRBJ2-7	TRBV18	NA	CASSPSSDRIYEQYF	TGTGCCAGCTCACCATCTTCTGACAGGATATACGAGCAGTACTTC
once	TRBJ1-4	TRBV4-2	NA	CASSQDRRDADEKLFF	TGTGCCAGCAGCCAAGATCGGAGGGATGCTGATGAAAAACTGTTTTTT
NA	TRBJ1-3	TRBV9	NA	CASSVSRGGSGNTIYF	TGTGCCAGCAGCGTCTCACGGGGGGGCTCCGGAAACACCATATATTTT
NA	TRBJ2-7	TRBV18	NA	CASSPRSAPRYEQYF	TGTGCCAGCTCACCACGGTCAGCCCCGAGGTACGAGCAGTACTTC
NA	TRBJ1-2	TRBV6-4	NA	CASSDFPGSYGYTF	TGTGCCAGCAGTGACTTTCCGGGGAGCTATGGCTACACCTTC
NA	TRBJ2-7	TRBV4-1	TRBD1	CASSQEYERTGGAYEQYF	TGCGCCAGCAGCCAAGAATACGAACGGACAGGGGGCGCCTACGAGCAGTACTTC
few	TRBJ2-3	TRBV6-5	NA	CASKSSVAYTDTQYF	TGTGCCAGCAAATCCTCCGTAGCGTACACAGATACGCAGTATTTT
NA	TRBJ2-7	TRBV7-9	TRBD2	CASSLMGSGNSYEQYF	TGTGCCAGCAGCTTAATGGGTAGCGGGAACTCCTACGAGCAGTACTTC
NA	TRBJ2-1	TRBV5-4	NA	CASSLHQGSYNEQFF	TGTGCCAGCAGTCTACATCAGGGATCCTACAATGAGCAGTTCTTC
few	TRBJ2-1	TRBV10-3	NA	CAITRGPYNEQFF	TGTGCCATCACGCGAGGCCCCTACAATGAGCAGTTCTTC
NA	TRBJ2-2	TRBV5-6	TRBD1	CASSYGQEFAGELFF	TGTGCCAGCAGTTATGGACAGGAATTCGCCGGGGAGCTGTTTTTT
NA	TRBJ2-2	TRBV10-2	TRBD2	CATVRREGLNTGELFF	TGCGCCACCGTTAGGCGGGAGGGCCTGAACACCGGGGAGCTGTTTTTT
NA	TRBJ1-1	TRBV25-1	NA	CASSGHLNTEAFF	TGTGCCAGCAGTGGGCACCTGAACACTGAAGCTTTCTTT
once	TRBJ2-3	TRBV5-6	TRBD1	CASSPGQSTDTQYF	TGTGCCAGCAGTCCGGGACAGAGCACAGATACGCAGTATTTT
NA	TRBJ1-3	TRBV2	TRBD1	CAIRDREVNTIYF	TGTGCCATTAGGGACAGGGAGGTAAACACCATATATTTT
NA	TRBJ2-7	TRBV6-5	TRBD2	CASSAVSGSSYEQYF	TGTGCCAGCAGCGCGGTTAGCGGGAGCTCCTACGAGCAGTACTTC
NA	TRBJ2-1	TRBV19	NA	CASTGKMSSYNEQFF	TGTGCCAGTACCGGGAAGATGAGCTCCTACAATGAGCAGTTCTTC
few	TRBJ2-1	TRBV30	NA	CAWSLAELSYNEQFF	TGTGCCTGGAGCCTAGCTGAGCTCTCCTACAATGAGCAGTTCTTC
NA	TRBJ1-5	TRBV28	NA	CASSLLGPQPQHF	TGTGCCAGCAGTTTATTGGGGCCTCAGCCCCAGCATTTT
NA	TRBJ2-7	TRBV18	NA	CASSPAGTTEQYF	TGTGCCAGCTCACCTGCCGGGACAACCGAGCAGTACTTC
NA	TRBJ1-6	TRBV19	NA	CASSQLQSSYNSPLHF	TGTGCCAGTAGCCAATTACAGAGCTCCTATAATTCACCCCTCCACTTT
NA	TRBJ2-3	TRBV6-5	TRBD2	CASSYGGGTDTQYF	TGTGCCAGCAGTTACGGCGGGGGAACAGATACGCAGTATTTT
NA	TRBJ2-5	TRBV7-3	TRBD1	CASSRDSRLETQYF	TGTGCCAGCAGCCGGGACAGCCGTTTGGAGACCCAGTACTTC
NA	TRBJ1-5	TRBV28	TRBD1	CASAGAGGGQPQHF	TGTGCCAGTGCCGGAGCAGGGGGAGGCCAGCCCCAGCATTTT
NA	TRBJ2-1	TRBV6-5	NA	CASTPGGLAGNEQFF	TGTGCCAGCACTCCAGGGGGGCTAGCGGGCAATGAGCAGTTCTTC
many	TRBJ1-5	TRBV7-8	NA	CASKTGDQPQHF	TGTGCCAGCAAAACAGGCGATCAGCCCCAGCATTTT
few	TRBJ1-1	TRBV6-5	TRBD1	CASSYRTGEVGAFF	TGTGCCAGCAGTTACCGGACAGGGGAAGTTGGAGCTTTCTTT
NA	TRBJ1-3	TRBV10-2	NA	CASSEWWGRDTIYF	TGCGCCAGCAGTGAGTGGTGGGGCCGGGACACCATATATTTT
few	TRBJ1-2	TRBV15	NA	CATSRGGTSNYGYTF	TGTGCCACCAGCAGAGGAGGGACATCGAACTATGGCTACACCTTC
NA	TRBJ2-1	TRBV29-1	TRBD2	CSVRGREVSYNEQFF	TGCAGCGTCCGGGGGCGGGAGGTCTCCTACAATGAGCAGTTCTTC
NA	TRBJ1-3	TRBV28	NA	CASSVPNTENTIYF	TGTGCCAGCAGTGTGCCTAATACTGAAAACACCATATATTTT
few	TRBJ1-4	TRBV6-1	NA	CASVQLSRGGEKLFF	TGTGCCAGCGTACAACTTTCAAGGGGAGGAGAAAAACTGTTTTTT
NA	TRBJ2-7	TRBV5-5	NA	CASSLIPSDEQYF	TGTGCCAGCAGCTTAATTCCCTCGGACGAGCAGTACTTC
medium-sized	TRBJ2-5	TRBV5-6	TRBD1	CASSWGQGGETQYF	TGTGCCAGCAGCTGGGGACAGGGAGGAGAGACCCAGTACTTC
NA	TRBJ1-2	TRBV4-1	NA	CASSRQGGYGYTF	TGCGCCAGCAGTCGCCAGGGAGGCTATGGCTACACCTTC
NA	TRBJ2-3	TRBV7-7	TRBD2	CASSRSYLADSTDTQYF	TGTGCCAGCAGCCGCAGTTACCTAGCGGATTCCACAGATACGCAGTATTTT
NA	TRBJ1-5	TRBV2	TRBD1	CASSEDTGVKNQPQHF	TGTGCCAGCAGCGAGGACACAGGGGTAAAGAATCAGCCCCAGCATTTT
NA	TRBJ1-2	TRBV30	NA	CAWSTYRVNYGYTF	TGTGCCTGGAGTACCTACAGGGTGAACTATGGCTACACCTTC
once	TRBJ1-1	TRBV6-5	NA	CASSLPGGNTEAFF	TGTGCCAGCAGCCTCCCGGGGGGGAACACTGAAGCTTTCTTT
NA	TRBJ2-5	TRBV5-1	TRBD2	CASSLLAGYQETQYF	TGCGCCAGCAGCCTACTAGCGGGGTACCAAGAGACCCAGTACTTC
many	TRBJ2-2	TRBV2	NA	CASSVLGSSPGELFF	TGTGCCAGCAGTGTCCTCGGGTCTAGCCCCGGGGAGCTGTTTTTT
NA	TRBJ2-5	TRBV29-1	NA	CSVDLRVRETQYF	TGCAGCGTTGATCTGAGGGTTCGAGAGACCCAGTACTTC
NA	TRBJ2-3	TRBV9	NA	CASSARGASSTDTQYF	TGTGCCAGCAGCGCCCGGGGGGCCTCTAGCACAGATACGCAGTATTTT
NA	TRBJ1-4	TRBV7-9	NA	CASSLGQRKEKLFF	TGTGCCAGCAGCTTGGGCCAGAGAAAAGAAAAACTGTTTTTT
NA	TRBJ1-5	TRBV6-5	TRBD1	CASSYRTGRDQPQHF	TGTGCCAGCAGTTACAGGACAGGGAGGGATCAGCCCCAGCATTTT
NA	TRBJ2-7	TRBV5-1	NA	CASSARVDEQYF	TGCGCCAGCAGTGCGCGGGTGGACGAGCAGTACTTC